This T cell receptor beta chain was documented in a study of blood T cells in healthy people across ages. Germline values: CDR1 SEHNR, CDR2 FQNEAQ (reference sequence). The CDR3 has 14 residues. The trim removed 5 bases at V and 9 bases at J, leaving 9 bases unmatched. Together with a sample-barcoded 5' primer, a J-beta primer mix was included in a second PCR lasting roughly 6 to 12 cycles. At least 3 million CDR3-containing paired-end reads were obtained per sample. A single record per CDR3 protein comes from TCRdb applying MiXCR to the 5' RACE reads. The sample has some 900,000 distinct CDR3 sequences, about 28% seen once. A note on this clonotype: A much bigger clone sits one base away, suggesting this may be a read error.

The chain has TRBV7-9 and TRBJ2-4; 8 bases map to TRBD1. This clonotype was obtained from a woman of 80 years or more in good health. The specimen sequenced was blood. The DNA for the CDR3 is TGTGCCAGCAGCGTACGGACAGGGTTCGGCATTCAGTACTTC. This gives the protein CASSVRTGFGIQYF.